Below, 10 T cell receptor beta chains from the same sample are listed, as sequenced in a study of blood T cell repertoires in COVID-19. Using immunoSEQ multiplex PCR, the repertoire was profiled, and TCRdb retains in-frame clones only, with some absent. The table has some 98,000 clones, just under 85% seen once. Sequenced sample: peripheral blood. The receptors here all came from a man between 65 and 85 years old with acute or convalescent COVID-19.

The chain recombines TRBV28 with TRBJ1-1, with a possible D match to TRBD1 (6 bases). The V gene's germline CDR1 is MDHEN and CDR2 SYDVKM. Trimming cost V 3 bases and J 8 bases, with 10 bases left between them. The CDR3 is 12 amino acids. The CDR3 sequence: CASSLVGTEAFF. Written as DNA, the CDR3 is TGTGCCAGCAGTTTGGTGGGGACAGAAGCTTTCTTT.

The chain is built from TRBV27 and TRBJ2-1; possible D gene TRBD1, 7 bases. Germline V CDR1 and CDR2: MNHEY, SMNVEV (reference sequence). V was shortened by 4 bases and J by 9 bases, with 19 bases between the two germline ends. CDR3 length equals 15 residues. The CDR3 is CASSSRLVEGAEQFF. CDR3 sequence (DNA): TGTGCCAGCAGTTCACGACTAGTTGAGGGGGCTGAGCAGTTCTTC.

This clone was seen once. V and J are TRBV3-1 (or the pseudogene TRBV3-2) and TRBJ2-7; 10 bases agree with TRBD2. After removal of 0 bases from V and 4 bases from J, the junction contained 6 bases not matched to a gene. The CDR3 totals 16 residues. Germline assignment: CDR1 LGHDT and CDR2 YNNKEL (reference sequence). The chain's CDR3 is CASSQEVGLAPYEQYF. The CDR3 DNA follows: TGTGCCAGCAGCCAAGAGGTGGGACTAGCGCCGTACGAGCAGTACTTC.

The CDR3 DNA reads TGTGCCAGCAGTGAAACCCCCCGGGTAGACTACAATGAGCAGTTCTTC. It codes for CASSETPRVDYNEQFF. The chain employs TRBV7-2 and TRBJ2-1; D is undetermined. The germline V and J ends were trimmed by 6 bases and 3 bases, with 18 bases remaining between them. This CDR3 region has 16 residues. Germline V lookup: CDR1 SGHTA, CDR2 FQGNSA.

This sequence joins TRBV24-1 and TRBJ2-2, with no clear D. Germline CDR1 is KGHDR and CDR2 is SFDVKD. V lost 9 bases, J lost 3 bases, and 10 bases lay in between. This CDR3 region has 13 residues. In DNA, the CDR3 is TGTGCCACCGCGTCCGATGACACCGGGGAGCTGTTTTTT. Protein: CATASDDTGELFF.

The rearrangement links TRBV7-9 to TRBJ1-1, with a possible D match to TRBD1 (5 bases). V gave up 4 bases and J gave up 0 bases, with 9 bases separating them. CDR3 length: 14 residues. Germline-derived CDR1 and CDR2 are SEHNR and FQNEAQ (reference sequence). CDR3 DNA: TGTGCCAGCAGCTCTGGGGCGGTGAACACTGAAGCTTTCTTT. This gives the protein CASSSGAVNTEAFF.

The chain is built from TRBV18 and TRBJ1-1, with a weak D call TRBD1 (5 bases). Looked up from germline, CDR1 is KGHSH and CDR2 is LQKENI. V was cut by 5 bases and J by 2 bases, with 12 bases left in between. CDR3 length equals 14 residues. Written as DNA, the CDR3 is TGTGCCAGCTCAGAGGGACTGACAAACACTGAAGCTTTCTTT. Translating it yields CASSEGLTNTEAFF. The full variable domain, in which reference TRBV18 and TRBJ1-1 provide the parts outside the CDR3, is NAGVMQNPRHLVRRRGQEARLRCSPMKGHSHVYWYRQLPEEGLKFMVYLQKENIIDESGMPKERFSAEFPKEGPSILRIQQVVRGDSAAYFCASSEGLTNTEAFFGQGTRLTVV.

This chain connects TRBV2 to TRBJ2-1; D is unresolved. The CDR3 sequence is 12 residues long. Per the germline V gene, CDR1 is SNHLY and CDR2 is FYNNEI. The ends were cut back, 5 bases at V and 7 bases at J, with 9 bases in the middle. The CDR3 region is CASSLQRNEQFF. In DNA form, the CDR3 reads TGTGCCAGCAGTCTCCAGAGGAATGAGCAGTTCTTC.

This CDR3 reads CASTGGLAGDFGPSDTQYF. The CDR3 DNA sequence: TGTGCCAGCACAGGGGGGCTAGCGGGAGATTTTGGTCCATCAGATACGCAGTATTTT. J is TRBJ2-3 and V is TRBV9; 10 bases are shared with TRBD2. CDR1 and CDR2 from the germline V gene are SGDLS and YYNGEE. This CDR3 has 19 residues. J gave up 4 bases and V 6 bases, and 20 bases lay outside the gene matches.

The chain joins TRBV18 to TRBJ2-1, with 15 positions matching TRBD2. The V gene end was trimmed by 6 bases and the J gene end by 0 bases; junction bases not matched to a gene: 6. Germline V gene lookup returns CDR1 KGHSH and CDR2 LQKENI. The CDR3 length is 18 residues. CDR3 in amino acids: CASSKGLAGGSSYNEQFF. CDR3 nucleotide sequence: TGTGCCAGCTCGAAGGGACTAGCGGGAGGAAGCTCCTACAATGAGCAGTTCTTC. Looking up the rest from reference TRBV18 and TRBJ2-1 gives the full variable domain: NAGVMQNPRHLVRRRGQEARLRCSPMKGHSHVYWYRQLPEEGLKFMVYLQKENIIDESGMPKERFSAEFPKEGPSILRIQQVVRGDSAAYFCASSKGLAGGSSYNEQFFGPGTRLTVL.